This T cell receptor beta chain emerged from a study of blood T cells in healthy people across ages. At the level of the study: With template switching, about one barcoded beta molecule was captured per two T cells.

Trimming at V came to 4 bases and at J to 9 bases, leaving 7 bases not matched to a gene. The CDR3 is 14 residues long. Looked up from germline, CDR1 is SGHRS and CDR2 is YFSETQ. Study-level findings and limits: Strong correlation linked observed beta diversity and percent naive T cells.

About this clonotype: The target antigen is unknown.

The authors ran a second PCR of roughly 6 to 11 cycles using a sample-barcoded 5' primer and a J-beta primer mix. The template-switch adaptor, which had 12 random nucleotides, put a tag on each cDNA molecule. TCRdb recomputed calls from the 5' RACE reads with MiXCR, one row per CDR3 protein. The sample contains roughly 1,700,000 distinct CDR3 sequences, 28% of which appear only once. V gene TRBV5-1 combines with J gene TRBJ2-1; 10 bases map to TRBD1. The sequence was collected from a woman in her thirties in good health. The material sequenced was blood. CDR3 protein: CASSTWTGGGEQFF. CDR3 coding DNA: TGCGCCAGCAGCACCTGGACAGGGGGTGGTGAGCAGTTCTTC.